The 9 T cell receptor beta chains listed next were all sequenced from one sample in a study of cytomegalovirus exposure and HLA in healthy donors (dated by TCRdb to the late 2010s). Libraries were prepared through the immunoSEQ multiplex PCR assay. The multiplex PCR relied on a mix of 60 forward primers for TCR Vbeta segments and 13 reverse primers for TCR Jbeta segments. The table was pulled from immuneACCESS by TCRdb, which kept in-frame rearrangements only. Such tables lose some clones; where checked, under half of the loss comes from unresolved V genes, and the rest has no known cause. The sample table records about 150,000 clones; roughly three quarters of these occur just once. The ten largest clones capture around 4% of the sample. The source material was PBMCs. These receptors all come from a man aged 55 to 70 in good health and CMV-seronegative.

The table lists this clone with a few counts. The chain is built from TRBV10-3 and TRBJ1-5, with D possibly TRBD1 on 6 matching bases. Germline V gene sequence: CDR1 ENHRY, CDR2 SYGVKD. The CDR3 spans 15 residues. Trimming took off 3 bases at V and 4 bases at J, with 13 bases between the two ends. The CDR3 region is CAISDGGGLNQPQHF. CDR3 in DNA: TGTGCCATCAGTGACGGGGGGGGGCTGAATCAGCCCCAGCATTTT.

The J gene is TRBJ2-3, the V gene TRBV28, with TRBD2 matching 7 bases. J gave up 0 bases and V 6 bases, and 9 bases lay outside the gene matches. The CDR3 runs 16 residues. Germline CDR1 MDHEN, CDR2 SYDVKM. CDR3 amino acids: CASSHGLVRSTDTQYF. For the CDR3, the DNA is TGTGCCAGCAGCCACGGACTAGTTAGGAGCACAGATACGCAGTATTTT.

This clone showed up just a few times. J is TRBJ1-4 and V is TRBV29-1, with D perhaps matching TRBD1 (6 bases). Germline V CDR1 and CDR2: SQVTM, ANQGSEA. The CDR3 is made up of 13 amino acids. V lost 6 bases and J 4 bases, leaving 12 bases between the germline ends. CDR3 in DNA: TGCAGCGTCGTTACAGGGAGTAATGAAAAACTGTTTTTT. Its protein is CSVVTGSNEKLFF.

The chain links TRBV19 to TRBJ2-5; 10 positions match TRBD1. CDR1 LNHDA and CDR2 SQIVND come from the germline V gene (reference sequence). The CDR3 is made up of 17 amino acids. Germline trimming cut 1 base from V and 4 bases from J; bases unmatched to any gene: 9. The CDR3 nucleotides read TGTGCCAGTAGTATAGTCCCGGGACAGGGGAAGCGAGAGACCCAGTACTTC. Translating it yields CASSIVPGQGKRETQYF.

The chain combines TRBV30 with TRBJ1-2; D gene ambiguous. The V gene's germline CDR1 is GTSNPN and CDR2 SVGIG (reference sequence). With 5 bases removed from V and 5 bases from J, the gap between germline ends came to 15 bases. The CDR3 contains 13 residues. CDR3 coding DNA: TGTGCCTGGGCCCCACAGTTGTCTTATGGCTACACCTTC. Amino acid sequence: CAWAPQLSYGYTF.

V usage is TRBV27 and J usage is TRBJ1-3, with no clear D. This CDR3 is 13 amino acids long. The germline V gene encodes CDR1 MNHEY and CDR2 SMNVEV (reference sequence). Trimming removed 3 bases at V and 4 bases at J, with 7 bases between. The CDR3 loop reads CASSFRGGNTIYF. In DNA form, the CDR3 reads TGTGCCAGCAGTTTTCGGGGAGGAAACACCATATATTTT.

This chain joins TRBV4-1 and TRBJ1-1, with TRBD1 matching over 8 bases. Germline trimming cut 0 bases from V and 1 base from J; bases unmatched to any gene: 4. The CDR3 covers 16 residues. Germline lookup yields CDR1 MGHRA and CDR2 YSYEKL. CDR3: CASSQETGVGNTEAFF. Here the CDR3 DNA reads TGCGCCAGCAGCCAAGAGACAGGGGTGGGGAACACTGAAGCTTTCTTT.

The chain links TRBV28 to TRBJ2-7; maybe TRBD1 (5 bases). The CDR3 extends over 14 amino acids. The V gene lost 3 bases and the J gene lost 0 bases, with 9 bases spanning the gap. The germline V gene encodes CDR1 MDHEN and CDR2 SYDVKM. CDR3 nucleotides: TGTGCCAGCAGTTTGAGGCAGGGCTCCTACGAGCAGTACTTC. Translating gives CASSLRQGSYEQYF.

This clone was counted between two and nine times. The V gene is TRBV5-6, the J gene TRBJ1-4, with D perhaps TRBD1 (5 bases). Germline V CDR1 and CDR2: SGHDT, YYEEEE. Trimming cost V 0 bases and J 7 bases, with 16 bases left between them. The CDR3 contains 16 residues. CDR3 region: CASSLAGSGWIEKLFF. Written as DNA, the CDR3 is TGTGCCAGCAGCTTGGCTGGGTCAGGGTGGATTGAAAAACTGTTTTTT.